The 13 T cell receptor beta chains listed next were all sequenced from one sample in a study of shared clonotypes between healthy human individuals. The table came from immunoSEQ multiplex PCR; TCRdb's copy has only in-frame clones and leaves some out. The table has about 2 million clones, approximately 95% seen once. The specimen sequenced was naive CD4+ T cells sorted from blood. Stated subset: CD45RA+ positively selected. All receptors derive from a man aged 18 to 30 in good health.

The genes are TRBV5-4 and TRBJ2-1; no definite D call. Trimming removed 2 bases from V and 8 bases from J, with 11 bases in between. Germline CDR1 SGHNT, CDR2 YYREEE (reference sequence). The CDR3 is 13 amino acids. The CDR3 spells CASSLGISDEQFF. CDR3 sequence (DNA): TGTGCCAGCAGCTTAGGAATCAGCGATGAGCAGTTCTTC.

This clone was picked up one time. Other DNA sequences from this sample encode an identical CDR3 as well. The chain has TRBV27 and TRBJ2-2, with D possibly TRBD2 on 6 matching bases. V was trimmed by 3 bases and J by 5 bases, leaving 7 bases between them. The CDR3 sequence is 13 residues long. Germline V lookup: CDR1 MNHEY, CDR2 SMNVEV (reference sequence). The CDR3 nucleotides are TGTGCCAGCAGTTTCGGAGGGACCGGGGAGCTGTTTTTT. This sequence encodes CASSFGGTGELFF.

The CDR3 DNA is TGTGCCAGCAGCTTACTGGGACAGGGGAACAATGAGCAGTTCTTC. Its translation: CASSLLGQGNNEQFF. V usage is TRBV7-3 and J usage is TRBJ2-1; 10 bases match TRBD1. Germline CDR1 and CDR2: SGHTA and FQGTGA. The CDR3 consists of 15 residues. The V and J ends lost 2 bases and 5 bases, in that order; junction bases with no gene match: 3.

The chain employs TRBV18 and TRBJ2-4; D possibly corresponds to TRBD1 (5 bases). Germline V gives CDR1 KGHSH, CDR2 LQKENI. Trimming stripped 2 bases from V and 6 bases from J, with 11 bases between. The CDR3 is made up of 14 amino acids. CDR3 coding DNA: TGTGCCAGCTCACCAGTCAGGGAAGGAAACATTCAGTACTTC. Translating gives CASSPVREGNIQYF.

The rearrangement uses TRBV2 and TRBJ2-4; either TRBD1 or TRBD2 may supply D (5 bases each). With 3 bases removed from V and 1 base from J, the gap between germline ends came to 28 bases. The length of the CDR3 is 21 residues. Germline CDR1 SNHLY, CDR2 FYNNEI. CDR3 loop: CASSEDQGTHFLAMAKNIQYF. The DNA of the CDR3 is TGTGCCAGCAGTGAGGATCAGGGAACACACTTCCTAGCAATGGCCAAAAACATTCAGTACTTC.

This chain connects TRBV28 to TRBJ2-2, with 7 bases aligning to TRBD1. The CDR3 runs 17 residues. V shed 4 bases and J 0 bases; nucleotides not matched to a gene: 8. Looked up from germline, CDR1 is MDHEN and CDR2 is SYDVKM. CDR3: CASSSRTGTANTGELFF. For the CDR3, the DNA is TGTGCCAGCAGTTCCCGAACCGGGACAGCGAACACCGGGGAGCTGTTTTTT.

The chain is built from TRBV30 and TRBJ1-6, with D possibly being TRBD1 (5 bases). This CDR3 region has 14 residues. CDR1 GTSNPN and CDR2 SVGIG come from the germline V gene (reference sequence). V lost 4 bases and J lost 6, with 13 bases in between. The CDR3 reads CAWINGGFNSPLHF. CDR3 DNA: TGTGCCTGGATCAATGGGGGTTTTAATTCACCCCTCCACTTT.

This chain connects TRBV6-6 to TRBJ1-2; 7 bases agree with TRBD1. The V gene end was trimmed by 6 bases and the J gene end by 3 bases; junction bases not matched to a gene: 4. Looked up from germline, CDR1 is MNHNY and CDR2 is SVGAGI (reference sequence). CDR3 length: 13 amino acids. The CDR3 DNA is TGTGCCAGCAGACGGACAGGCGACTATGGCTACACCTTC. Translation gives CASRRTGDYGYTF.

The DNA of the CDR3 is TGTGCCAGTAGTATTGGGCGAGATTTCAGCTATGGCTACACCTTC. Amino acid sequence: CASSIGRDFSYGYTF. The V gene is TRBV19, the J gene TRBJ1-2; no clear D. Germline V gene data show CDR1 as LNHDA and CDR2 as SQIVND (reference sequence). The CDR3 totals 15 residues. V lost 3 bases and J 4 bases, leaving 15 bases between the germline ends.

This chain uses TRBV2 with TRBJ2-7; unclear D gene. The germline V gene encodes CDR1 SNHLY and CDR2 FYNNEI. V was clipped by 3 bases and J by 1 base, with 10 bases between them. CDR3 length: 14 amino acids. The CDR3 is CASSEARKSYEQYF. CDR3 nucleotides: TGTGCCAGCAGTGAGGCCAGAAAATCCTACGAGCAGTACTTC.

The V call is TRBV28, the J call TRBJ1-5, with 8 bases that match TRBD1. The CDR3 runs 15 residues. The V segment lost 3 bases and the J segment 6 bases; nucleotides outside the gene matches: 7. Looked up from germline, CDR1 is MDHEN and CDR2 is SYDVKM. The chain's CDR3 is CASSFLQGAVQPQHF. In nucleotides, the CDR3 is TGTGCCAGCAGTTTTCTTCAGGGGGCGGTTCAGCCCCAGCATTTT.

The gene calls are TRBV9 and TRBJ2-2; tentatively, D is TRBD2 (6 bases). The V end was cut by 0 bases, the J end by 8 bases, with 11 bases between. The CDR3 runs to 14 residues. Germline CDR1 reads SGDLS; CDR2 reads YYNGEE. CDR3 amino acids: CASSVASAGGELFF. CDR3 DNA sequence: TGTGCCAGCAGCGTAGCTTCCGCGGGAGGGGAGCTGTTTTTT.

A note on this clone: The sample carries other DNA sequences with the same CDR3. The chain has TRBV10-3 and TRBJ2-5; no firm D call. The V and J ends lost 4 bases and 4 bases respectively, with 4 bases between them. CDR1 and CDR2 (germline): ENHRY, SYGVKD. This CDR3 is built from 11 residues. The CDR3 DNA sequence: TGTGCCATCAGTGGTGGAGAGACCCAGTACTTC. This sequence encodes CAISGGETQYF.